A selection of T cell receptor beta chains follows, all from one sample in a study of shared clonotypes between healthy human individuals. The table came from immunoSEQ multiplex PCR; TCRdb's copy has only in-frame clones and leaves some out. The table lists just over 2,000,000 clones, less than 95% of them singletons. Source material: naive CD8+ T cells sorted from blood. These receptors were obtained from a young man in good health. Both conserved end residues are part of each CDR3. A D gene is named only where the DNA matches it firmly. Not all rows give a size; the values are once, few, many and, for expanded clones, a class.

v_call	j_call	clone_size	d_call	cdr3_aa	cdr3_nt
TRBV6-1	TRBJ2-3	NA	NA	CASSIDRITDTQYF	TGTGCCAGCTCCATCGACAGAATCACAGATACGCAGTATTTT
TRBV2	TRBJ2-1	NA	TRBD2	CASPGLETINEQFF	TGTGCCAGCCCAGGACTAGAAACAATCAATGAGCAGTTCTTC
TRBV13	TRBJ2-7	NA	TRBD2	CASSTGGLAKPYEQYF	TGTGCCAGCAGCACAGGGGGACTAGCGAAACCTTACGAGCAGTACTTC
TRBV4-1	TRBJ2-2	once	NA	CASSQERGELFF	TGCGCCAGCAGCCAGGAGCGTGGGGAGCTGTTTTTT
TRBV5-6	TRBJ2-3	NA	NA	CASSLYRGTDTQYF	TGTGCCAGCAGCTTGTATAGGGGGACAGATACGCAGTATTTT
TRBV25-1	TRBJ2-3	NA	NA	CASSEFTDTQYF	TGTGCCAGCAGTGAGTTTACAGATACGCAGTATTTT
TRBV29-1	TRBJ1-3	NA	NA	CSVEQEGPGNTIYF	TGCAGCGTTGAACAGGAAGGTCCTGGAAACACCATATATTTT
TRBV5-6	TRBJ2-1	NA	TRBD2	CASSQWGGNEQFF	TGTGCCAGCAGCCAATGGGGGGGCAATGAGCAGTTCTTC
TRBV7-9	TRBJ1-4	NA	NA	CASSFHPGATNEKLFF	TGTGCCAGCAGCTTTCACCCAGGGGCAACTAATGAAAAACTGTTTTTT
TRBV5-4	TRBJ1-1	NA	NA	CASSLGLGNTEAFF	TGTGCCAGCAGCTTGGGGCTAGGGAACACTGAAGCTTTCTTT
TRBV28	TRBJ1-5	NA	NA	CASSFIVGWAGSNQPQHF	TGTGCCAGCAGTTTTATAGTCGGGTGGGCGGGAAGCAATCAGCCCCAGCATTTT
TRBV7-6	TRBJ2-7	NA	NA	CAGPKLTYEQYF	TGTGCCGGACCGAAACTGACCTACGAGCAGTACTTC
TRBV6-1	TRBJ1-2	once	TRBD1	CASSERRQGAPYGYTF	TGTGCCAGCAGTGAACGTCGACAGGGGGCCCCCTATGGCTACACCTTC
TRBV4-1	TRBJ2-3	NA	TRBD2	CASSQQERGGTDTQYF	TGCGCCAGCAGCCAACAGGAACGGGGGGGCACAGATACGCAGTATTTT
TRBV4-3	TRBJ2-1	NA	NA	CASSQDGRGPYNEQFF	TGCGCCAGCAGCCAAGATGGAAGGGGACCCTACAATGAGCAGTTCTTC
TRBV19	TRBJ2-1	NA	NA	CASRDILEYNEQFF	TGTGCCAGCCGGGACATCCTTGAGTACAATGAGCAGTTCTTC
TRBV4-2	TRBJ2-2	NA	TRBD1	CASSPGQGITNTGELFF	TGTGCCAGCAGCCCGGGACAGGGGATCACGAACACCGGGGAGCTGTTTTTT
TRBV4-1	TRBJ2-3	NA	TRBD2	CASSPRGGVADTQYF	TGCGCCAGCAGCCCTCGGGGAGGGGTGGCAGATACGCAGTATTTT
TRBV19	TRBJ1-1	NA	NA	CASKFNFGGNEAFF	TGTGCCAGCAAATTTAATTTTGGGGGGAATGAAGCTTTCTTT
TRBV5-1	TRBJ2-3	NA	NA	CASSSTDYGSTDTQYF	TGCGCCAGCAGCTCGACGGACTACGGGAGCACAGATACGCAGTATTTT
TRBV27	TRBJ2-2	NA	NA	CASSLRTAGGELFF	TGTGCCAGCAGCTTAAGGACAGCGGGCGGGGAGCTGTTTTTT
TRBV5-6	TRBJ2-1	NA	TRBD2	CASSLGTSGTHFEQFF	TGTGCCAGCAGCCTGGGGACTAGCGGGACTCATTTCGAGCAGTTCTTC
TRBV27	TRBJ2-7	NA	NA	CASSPGPEPEQYF	TGTGCCAGCAGTCCTGGACCGGAACCCGAGCAGTACTTC
TRBV29-1	TRBJ2-1	NA	TRBD2	CSVAGLAINEQFF	TGCAGCGTCGCGGGACTAGCGATAAATGAGCAGTTCTTC
TRBV4-1	TRBJ2-7	once	TRBD2	CASSQDKLAGGQYEQYF	TGCGCCAGCAGCCAAGATAAGCTAGCGGGAGGGCAATACGAGCAGTACTTC
TRBV5-4	TRBJ2-1	once	NA	CASSWGPDTQGEQFF	TGTGCCAGCAGCTGGGGCCCCGACACGCAGGGAGAGCAGTTCTTC
TRBV6-5	TRBJ2-7	NA	TRBD1	CASRDRGFYEQYF	TGTGCCAGCCGGGACAGGGGGTTTTACGAGCAGTACTTC
TRBV5-6	TRBJ2-1	NA	NA	CASSNGLHNEQFF	TGTGCCAGCAGCAACGGACTTCACAATGAGCAGTTCTTC
TRBV13	TRBJ2-5	NA	NA	CASSSKTGQETQYF	TGTGCCAGCAGCTCAAAGACAGGCCAAGAGACCCAGTACTTC
TRBV21-1	TRBJ2-1	NA	NA	CASSARQGAPNNEQFF	TGTGCCAGCAGCGCCCGACAGGGGGCTCCCAACAATGAGCAGTTCTTC
TRBV30	TRBJ1-1	few	NA	CAWSVPLLRAGTEAFF	TGTGCCTGGAGTGTACCCTTACTCCGTGCGGGGACTGAAGCTTTCTTT
TRBV2	TRBJ1-2	few	TRBD1	CASSAWTGKNYGYTF	TGTGCCAGCAGCGCTTGGACAGGGAAAAACTATGGCTACACCTTC
TRBV7-2	TRBJ2-6	NA	NA	CASSPGGPGLISGANVLTF	TGTGCCAGCAGCCCCGGTGGGCCGGGATTGATCTCTGGGGCCAACGTCCTGACTTTC
TRBV5-1	TRBJ1-5	NA	NA	CASSPSEYSNQPQHF	TGCGCCAGCAGCCCTTCAGAATATAGCAATCAGCCCCAGCATTTT
TRBV9	TRBJ2-3	NA	NA	CASSDRGGGGISTDTQYF	TGTGCCAGCAGCGATAGAGGGGGCGGCGGGATTAGCACAGATACGCAGTATTTT
TRBV27	TRBJ2-7	NA	NA	CASSSSLGAVVYEQYF	TGTGCCAGCAGTTCGTCATTGGGGGCGGTCGTTTACGAGCAGTACTTC
TRBV27	TRBJ1-3	NA	TRBD1	CASSWTGAGDTIYF	TGTGCCAGCAGTTGGACAGGGGCCGGAGACACCATATATTTT
TRBV4-1	TRBJ2-1	NA	TRBD2	CASSQDWASGVSYNEQFF	TGCGCCAGCAGCCAAGATTGGGCTAGCGGGGTCTCCTACAATGAGCAGTTCTTC
TRBV5-1	TRBJ2-3	once	NA	CASREWDTQYF	TGCGCCAGCAGGGAATGGGATACGCAGTATTTT
TRBV7-9	TRBJ1-1	NA	TRBD1	CASSSPGTGMGFF	TGTGCCAGCAGCTCTCCCGGGACAGGGATGGGTTTCTTT
TRBV20-1	TRBJ1-1	NA	NA	CSASWYAFF	TGCAGTGCTAGTTGGTATGCTTTCTTT
TRBV6-1	TRBJ2-3	NA	NA	CASSETWTDTQYF	TGTGCCAGCAGTGAAACGTGGACAGATACGCAGTATTTT
TRBV19	TRBJ2-7	NA	NA	CASSISRVNEQYF	TGTGCCAGTAGTATTAGCAGGGTTAACGAGCAGTACTTC
TRBV19	TRBJ2-2	NA	TRBD1	CASSLQGAGTGELFF	TGTGCCAGTAGTTTACAGGGGGCAGGCACCGGGGAGCTGTTTTTT
TRBV13	TRBJ2-7	NA	TRBD2	CASSLGRLAGAYEQYF	TGTGCCAGCAGCTTAGGTCGTCTAGCGGGGGCCTACGAGCAGTACTTC
TRBV7-9	TRBJ1-1	NA	NA	CASSFIDLQNTEAFF	TGTGCCAGCAGCTTTATCGACCTACAGAACACTGAAGCTTTCTTT
TRBV19	TRBJ1-2	NA	NA	CASSILPGNYGYTF	TGTGCCAGTAGTATTCTACCGGGCAACTATGGCTACACCTTC
TRBV28	TRBJ2-1	once	NA	CASSFSPHEQFF	TGTGCCAGCAGTTTCTCGCCGCATGAGCAGTTCTTC
TRBV6-5	TRBJ2-2	NA	NA	CASSYGGPPGELFF	TGTGCCAGCAGTTACGGAGGACCACCCGGGGAGCTGTTTTTT
TRBV30	TRBJ1-4	NA	NA	CAWTTTTGEKLFF	TGTGCCTGGACGACCACTACTGGTGAAAAACTGTTTTTT
TRBV29-1	TRBJ1-5	NA	TRBD1	CSVATGANQPQHF	TGCAGCGTCGCGACAGGGGCGAACCAGCCCCAGCATTTT
TRBV5-1	TRBJ2-3	NA	TRBD2	CASSPYPLAGRSVTDTQYF	TGCGCCAGCAGCCCCTACCCCCTAGCGGGGAGAAGTGTCACAGATACGCAGTATTTT
TRBV9	TRBJ1-6	NA	NA	CASSVEADNSPLHF	TGTGCCAGCAGCGTAGAAGCCGATAATTCACCCCTCCACTTT